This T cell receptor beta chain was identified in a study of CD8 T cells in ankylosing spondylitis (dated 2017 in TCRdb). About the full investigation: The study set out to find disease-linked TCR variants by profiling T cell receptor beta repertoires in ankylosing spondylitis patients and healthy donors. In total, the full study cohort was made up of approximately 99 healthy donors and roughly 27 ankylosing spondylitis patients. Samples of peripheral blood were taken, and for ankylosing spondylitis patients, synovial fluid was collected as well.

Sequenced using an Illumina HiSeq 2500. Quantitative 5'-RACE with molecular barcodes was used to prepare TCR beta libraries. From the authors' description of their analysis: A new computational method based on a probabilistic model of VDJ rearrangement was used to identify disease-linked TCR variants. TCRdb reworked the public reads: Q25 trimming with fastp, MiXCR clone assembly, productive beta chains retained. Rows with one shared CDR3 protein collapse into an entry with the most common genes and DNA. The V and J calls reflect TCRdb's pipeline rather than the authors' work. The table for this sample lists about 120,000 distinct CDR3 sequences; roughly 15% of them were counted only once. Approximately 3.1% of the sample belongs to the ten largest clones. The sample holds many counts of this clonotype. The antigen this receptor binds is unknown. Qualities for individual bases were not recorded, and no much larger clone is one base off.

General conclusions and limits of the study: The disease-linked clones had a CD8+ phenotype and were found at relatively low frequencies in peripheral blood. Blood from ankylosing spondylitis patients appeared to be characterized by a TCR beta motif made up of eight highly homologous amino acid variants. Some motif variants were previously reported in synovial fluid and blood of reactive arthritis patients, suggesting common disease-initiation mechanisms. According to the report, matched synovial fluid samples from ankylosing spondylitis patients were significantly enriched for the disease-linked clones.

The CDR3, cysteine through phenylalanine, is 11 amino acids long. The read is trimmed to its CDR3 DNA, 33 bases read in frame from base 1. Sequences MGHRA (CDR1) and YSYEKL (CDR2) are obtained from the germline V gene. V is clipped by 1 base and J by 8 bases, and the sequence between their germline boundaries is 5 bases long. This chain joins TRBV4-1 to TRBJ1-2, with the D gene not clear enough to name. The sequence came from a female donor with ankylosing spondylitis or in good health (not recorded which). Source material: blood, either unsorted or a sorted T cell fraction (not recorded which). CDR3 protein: CASSQVRGYTF. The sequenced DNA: TGCGCCAGCAGCCAAGTCCGCGGCTACACCTTC.